The sequence of this TCR beta chain was determined in a study of somatic mutations in T cells in chronic GVHD (dated by TCRdb to 2019 to 2021). Trimming takes 6 bases from V and 4 bases from J, and the germline ends sit 10 bases apart. The germline V gene provides CDR1 SQVTM and CDR2 ANQGSEA. Its CDR3 holds 11 amino acids, cysteine through phenylalanine. The sequence is cut down to CDR3 DNA, 33 bases in frame from base 1. For sorting, staining was performed with anti-CD3, anti-CD4, anti-CD8 and a Vbeta20 antibody from the IOTest Beta Mark kit on a FACSAria III, and a purity above 97% was achieved. Peripheral blood was collected in sodium heparin tubes, and mononuclear cells were isolated by Ficoll-Paque PLUS density gradient centrifugation. Before TCRbeta deep sequencing, the CD4+ Vbeta20+, CD4+ Vbeta20-, and CD8+ T cell fractions were FACS-sorted. This clone was detected only a few times. Its antigen target is currently unknown. No per-base quality is available; no much larger clone lies one base away.

Genomic DNA was isolated and then used for TCRbeta deep sequencing. TCRbeta CDR3 sequencing and initial data processing were performed as a commercial service with the immunoSEQ assay. Per the source publication's procedure: IMGT was used to annotate V, D, J genes, while reads were demultiplexed, adapter and primer sequences were stripped out, and similar clones were merged through frequency-ratio clustering. TCRdb's version of the immuneACCESS table is confined to in-frame rearrangements and falls short of the full clone set. An unresolved V gene accounts for under half of the shortfall where checked; the remainder is of unknown origin. V, J and clone size were drawn from that table, and D and trimming were deduced from the DNA. Within this sample are 13,000 to 15,000 clones, with approximately 80% of them counted one time only. Of the sample, about 30% falls within the top ten clones.

The receptor's source is a male patient aged 45-59 years with chronic graft-versus-host disease. After transplantation, some T cells may belong to the graft donor instead of the recipient. The rearranged chain carries TRBV29-1 and TRBJ2-7; the best D guess is TRBD1, with 6 bases matching. What was sequenced was Vbeta20-negative CD4+ T cells from blood. What this sample's cell subset or site label stands for: CD4+ T cells sorted as TCR Vbeta20 negative by flow cytometry. CDR3 reads: CSVTGQYEQYF. The nucleotides read TGCAGCGTCACCGGACAGTACGAGCAGTACTTC.